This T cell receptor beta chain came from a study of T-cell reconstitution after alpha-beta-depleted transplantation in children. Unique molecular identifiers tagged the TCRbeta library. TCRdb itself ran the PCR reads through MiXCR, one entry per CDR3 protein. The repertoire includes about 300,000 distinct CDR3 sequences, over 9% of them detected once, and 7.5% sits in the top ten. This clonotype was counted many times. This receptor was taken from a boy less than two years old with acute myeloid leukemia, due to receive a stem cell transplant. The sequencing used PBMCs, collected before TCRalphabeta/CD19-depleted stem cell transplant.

The DNA of the CDR3 is TGTGCCATCAGTGAGTCGATGACTAGCGGGAGGGCCTACGAGCAGTACTTC. This gives the protein CAISESMTSGRAYEQYF. V gene TRBV10-3 combines with J gene TRBJ2-7; 14 bases are a match to TRBD2. V lost 0 bases, J lost 2 bases, and 3 bases stayed unmatched. This CDR3 is 17 amino acids long. Germline V gives CDR1 ENHRY, CDR2 SYGVKD.